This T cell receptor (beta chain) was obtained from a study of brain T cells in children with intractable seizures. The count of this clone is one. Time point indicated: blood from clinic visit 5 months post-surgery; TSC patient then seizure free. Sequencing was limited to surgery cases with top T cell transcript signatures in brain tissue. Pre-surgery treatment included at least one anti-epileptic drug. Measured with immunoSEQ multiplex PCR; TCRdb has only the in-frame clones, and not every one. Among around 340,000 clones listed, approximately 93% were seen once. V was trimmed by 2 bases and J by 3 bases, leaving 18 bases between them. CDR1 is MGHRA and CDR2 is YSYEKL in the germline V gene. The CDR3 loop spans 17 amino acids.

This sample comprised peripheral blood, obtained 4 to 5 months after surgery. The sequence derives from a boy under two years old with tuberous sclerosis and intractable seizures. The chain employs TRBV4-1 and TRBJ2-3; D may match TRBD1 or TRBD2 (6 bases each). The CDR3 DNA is TGCGCCAGCAGCCAACCCCGAGGGGGGCCCAGAACAGATACGCAGTATTTT. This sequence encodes CASSQPRGGPRTDTQYF.